This is a list of T cell receptor beta chains from one sample in a study of PD-L1 blockade in urothelial cancer. The data were produced by immunoSEQ multiplex PCR, yet TCRdb's version contains in-frame clones alone and is incomplete. Here the sample spans approximately 47,000 clones, 70% to 90% being singletons. The material sequenced was PBMCs, taken around atezolizumab (anti-PD-L1) treatment. The receptors originated from a man between 65 and 79 years old with urothelial cancer. The CDR3 runs from the conserved cysteine through the conserved F or W. D genes are given only for firm matches. Clone size appears in some rows only: once, few, many, or a class for an expanded clone.

v_gene: TRBV5-1
abundance: -
d_gene: -
j_gene: TRBJ2-5
CDR3aa: CASSLMGDVGETQYF
CDR3nt: TGCGCCAGCAGCCTGATGGGCGACGTGGGAGAGACCCAGTACTTC

v_gene: TRBV7-9
abundance: few
d_gene: TRBD1
j_gene: TRBJ1-4
CDR3aa: CASSSTDRGERMGEKLFF
CDR3nt: TGTGCCAGCAGCTCCACGGACAGGGGCGAGAGAATGGGTGAAAAACTGTTTTTT

v_gene: TRBV5-8
abundance: -
d_gene: TRBD2
j_gene: TRBJ2-1
CDR3aa: CASSLRSGSTHNEQFF
CDR3nt: TGTGCCAGCAGCCTACGAAGCGGGAGTACCCACAATGAGCAGTTCTTC

v_gene: TRBV9
abundance: -
d_gene: -
j_gene: TRBJ2-5
CDR3aa: CASSVGADRETQYF
CDR3nt: TGTGCCAGCAGCGTAGGGGCCGACCGGGAGACCCAGTACTTC

v_gene: TRBV6-6
abundance: -
d_gene: -
j_gene: TRBJ1-2
CDR3aa: CASSYSGGGGYTF
CDR3nt: TGTGCCAGCAGTTACTCTGGGGGAGGAGGCTACACCTTC

v_gene: TRBV7-9
abundance: once
d_gene: -
j_gene: TRBJ2-7
CDR3aa: CASSFVPRDEQYF
CDR3nt: TGTGCCAGCAGCTTCGTCCCAAGAGACGAGCAGTACTTC

v_gene: TRBV5-6
abundance: -
d_gene: -
j_gene: TRBJ2-7
CDR3aa: CASSLVSSYEQYF
CDR3nt: TGTGCCAGCAGCTTAGTGAGCTCCTACGAGCAGTACTTC

v_gene: TRBV5-1
abundance: -
d_gene: TRBD1
j_gene: TRBJ2-1
CDR3aa: CASRRDSSYNEQFF
CDR3nt: TGCGCCAGCAGGAGGGACAGCTCCTACAATGAGCAGTTCTTC

v_gene: TRBV2
abundance: few
d_gene: TRBD2
j_gene: TRBJ2-1
CDR3aa: CASIPGLAEYNEQFF
CDR3nt: TGTGCCAGCATTCCGGGACTAGCGGAGTACAATGAGCAGTTCTTC

v_gene: TRBV13
abundance: -
d_gene: TRBD1
j_gene: TRBJ1-3
CDR3aa: CASSRDRGDTIYF
CDR3nt: TGTGCCAGCAGCCGGGACAGGGGAGACACCATATATTTT

v_gene: TRBV19
abundance: -
d_gene: TRBD1
j_gene: TRBJ1-1
CDR3aa: CASSIVGTGGSEAFF
CDR3nt: TGTGCCAGTAGTATAGTCGGGACAGGGGGATCCGAAGCTTTCTTT

v_gene: TRBV9
abundance: -
d_gene: -
j_gene: TRBJ2-5
CDR3aa: CASSVAGTFQETQYF
CDR3nt: TGTGCCAGCAGCGTAGCCGGGACTTTCCAAGAGACCCAGTACTTC

v_gene: TRBV6-6
abundance: -
d_gene: TRBD2
j_gene: TRBJ2-5
CDR3aa: CASSERESETQYF
CDR3nt: TGTGCCAGCAGTGAGCGGGAATCGGAGACCCAGTACTTC

v_gene: TRBV29-1
abundance: -
d_gene: -
j_gene: TRBJ2-2
CDR3aa: CSAERQYTGELFF
CDR3nt: TGCAGCGCTGAGAGGCAGTACACCGGGGAGCTGTTTTTT

v_gene: TRBV5-4
abundance: -
d_gene: TRBD2
j_gene: TRBJ2-5
CDR3aa: CASSHPRLAEETQYF
CDR3nt: TGTGCCAGCAGCCACCCCCGACTAGCGGAAGAGACCCAGTACTTC

v_gene: TRBV5-1
abundance: -
d_gene: TRBD1
j_gene: TRBJ2-7
CDR3aa: CASSLTGTGGSYEQYF
CDR3nt: TGCGCCAGCAGCTTGACCGGGACAGGCGGATCCTACGAGCAGTACTTC